This TCR beta chain was sequenced during a study of Graves' ophthalmopathy and Graves' hyperthyroidism. Study-wide points: In blood appeared most of the expanded thyroid clonotypes whose frequency exceeded 0.001.

Ophthalmopathic donors had moderate-to-severe activity, CAS ≥3 and NOSPECS ≥4, with disease that had lasted under 3 months. Diagnosis used clinical symptoms, serum thyroxine, TRAb, thyroid ultrasound and orbital computed tomography. The CDR3 has 13 residues. V was trimmed by 2 bases and J by 10 bases, leaving 9 bases between them. The germline V gene encodes CDR1 MNHNS and CDR2 SASEGT. This clonotype showed up many times. Its antigen is not identified. RNA transcripts yielded amplified TCR beta CDR3 regions. Following a first-round RT-PCR that used HTBI primers, a second-round multiplex PCR was carried out. TCRdb recomputed calls from the multiplex PCR reads with MiXCR, one row per CDR3 protein. The repertoire consists of 450,000 or so distinct CDR3 sequences, with roughly an eighth occurring once and the leading ten covering about 10%.

This receptor was identified in a woman aged 25 to 39 with Graves' ophthalmopathy. This chain joins TRBV6-1 and TRBJ1-6; no definite D call. Sequences were obtained from blood. This CDR3 reads CASSEQSSSPLHF. The CDR3 nucleotides are TGTGCCAGCAGTGAACAGAGTTCCTCACCCCTCCACTTT.